These 29 T cell receptor beta chains came from one sample sequenced in a study of blood T cell repertoires in COVID-19. Generated by immunoSEQ multiplex PCR, the TCRdb table keeps only in-frame clones and is missing some. The table lists about 440,000 clones, about 90% of them singletons. The sample consisted of PBMCs or T cells enriched from blood (not recorded which). Receptors originate from a young man who had recovered from COVID-19.

The chain recombines TRBV19 with TRBJ1-2; D not certain. CDR1 LNHDA and CDR2 SQIVND come from the germline V gene (reference sequence). The V gene lost 7 bases and the J gene lost 1 base, with 10 bases spanning the gap. The CDR3 is made up of 13 amino acids. CDR3 loop: CASKKNFNYGYTF. CDR3 bases: TGTGCCAGTAAAAAGAACTTTAACTATGGCTACACCTTC. The variable domain in full, completed from reference TRBV19 and TRBJ1-2, reads DGGITQSPKYLFRKEGQNVTLSCEQNLNHDAMYWYRQDPGQGLRLIYYSQIVNDFQKGDIAEGYSVSREKKESFPLTVTSAQKNPTAFYLCASKKNFNYGYTFGSGTRLTVV.

This clone is a singleton in its sample. The CDR3 DNA sequence: TGTGCCAGCAGACAACGTGAAAACTATGGCTACACCTTC. Translated, it gives CASRQRENYGYTF. The chain is built from TRBV28 and TRBJ1-2; D unclear. Trimming stripped 6 bases from V and 2 bases from J, with 10 bases between. This CDR3 contains 13 residues. Germline CDR1 MDHEN, CDR2 SYDVKM.

This rearrangement joins TRBV2 to TRBJ1-6, with D uncertain. The germline CDR1 and CDR2 sequences are SNHLY and FYNNEI. The V and J ends lost 6 bases and 8 bases respectively, with 11 bases between them. This CDR3 spans 13 amino acids. The CDR3 spells CASSWMTYSPLHF. The CDR3 DNA follows: TGTGCCAGCAGCTGGATGACTTATTCACCCCTCCACTTT.

This chain links TRBV7-3 with TRBJ2-3; 13 bases map to TRBD2. The CDR3 spans 16 residues. The germline gives CDR1 SGHTA, CDR2 FQGTGA. Losses at the gene ends were 4 bases for V and 4 bases for J; bases not matched to a gene: 5. As DNA, the CDR3 is TGTGCCAGCAGCTCGTGGACTAGCGGGGGATCAGATACGCAGTATTTT. Amino acid sequence: CASSSWTSGGSDTQYF. Using reference TRBV7-3 and TRBJ2-3 for the parts outside the CDR3, the full variable domain is GAGVSQTPSNKVTEKGKYVELRCDPISGHTALYWYRQSLGQGPEFLIYFQGTGAADDSGLPNDRFFAVRPEGSVSTLKIQRTERGDSAVYLCASSSWTSGGSDTQYFGPGTRLTVL.

The CDR3 bases are TGTGCCAGCAGCTTTGTCCAGGACAGGGTCTATGGCTACACCTTC. Translated: CASSFVQDRVYGYTF. The chain couples TRBV7-2 to TRBJ1-2; 8 bases agree with TRBD1. The V segment lost 3 bases and the J segment 4 bases; nucleotides outside the gene matches: 7. CDR3 length: 15 amino acids. Germline CDR1 is SGHTA and CDR2 is FQGNSA.

The chain recombines TRBV28 with TRBJ2-1; D is possibly TRBD2 (6 bases). The CDR3 is made up of 15 amino acids. The V gene's germline CDR1 is MDHEN and CDR2 SYDVKM. Trimming took 5 bases from V and 0 from J, leaving 11 bases between them. CDR3 nucleotide sequence: TGTGCCAGCAGTCCGGCGGGGAGCTCCTACAATGAGCAGTTCTTC. Protein sequence: CASSPAGSSYNEQFF.

Regarding this clone: Relative to the germline gene, one junction end is altered; a read error may explain this. This sequence joins TRBV7-2 and TRBJ1-4, with unresolved D. This CDR3 is built from 13 residues. Per germline, CDR1 SGHTA and CDR2 FQGNSA. The CDR3 sequence is CASSLRANEKLFF. The CDR3 DNA follows: TGTGCCAGCAGCTTACGAGCTAATGAAAAGCTGTTTTTT. The full variable domain, rest sourced from reference TRBV7-2 and TRBJ1-4, is GAGVSQSPSNKVTEKGKDVELRCDPISGHTALYWYRQSLGQGLEFLIYFQGNSAPDKSGLPSDRFSAERTGGSVSTLTIQRTQQEDSAVYLCASSLRANEKLFFGSGTQLSVL.

V usage is TRBV19 and J usage is TRBJ2-7; TRBD1 agrees at 9 bases. V lost 3 bases and J lost 7; bases outside the gene matches: 10. The CDR3 runs 15 residues. Per the germline V gene, CDR1 is LNHDA and CDR2 is SQIVND (reference sequence). CDR3 residues: CASSISGQGRREQYF. In DNA, the CDR3 is TGTGCCAGTAGTATCTCGGGACAGGGTAGGAGGGAGCAGTACTTC.

The chain uses TRBV11-3 and TRBJ1-4; no clear D gene. V lost 5 bases and J lost 3, with 10 bases in between. This CDR3 comprises 14 residues. Per germline, CDR1 SGHNT and CDR2 YENEEA. This CDR3 reads CASSPLAANEKLFF. The CDR3 DNA reads TGTGCCAGCAGCCCCTTAGCCGCTAATGAAAAACTGTTTTTT.

The CDR3 sequence: CASTLASGAYNEQFF. Written as DNA, the CDR3 is TGTGCCAGCACGCTAGCGTCGGGTGCTTACAATGAGCAGTTCTTC. The V and J genes are TRBV2 and TRBJ2-1; D may be TRBD2 (6 bases). This CDR3 has 15 residues. Germline assignment: CDR1 SNHLY and CDR2 FYNNEI. The V end was cut by 7 bases, the J end by 4 bases, with 17 bases between. Full variable domain (outside the CDR3, taken from reference TRBV2 and TRBJ2-1): EPEVTQTPSHQVTQMGQEVILRCVPISNHLYFYWYRQILGQKVEFLVSFYNNEISEKSEIFDDQFSVERPDGSNFTLKIRSTKLEDSAMYFCASTLASGAYNEQFFGPGTRLTVL.

The gene calls are TRBV6-2 or TRBV6-3 and TRBJ2-7; 10 nucleotides match TRBD2. Germline V gene sequence: CDR1 MNHEY, CDR2 SVGEGT. After removal of 6 bases from V and 5 bases from J, the junction contained 7 bases not matched to a gene. This CDR3 is 14 amino acids long. For the CDR3, the DNA is TGTGCCAGCAGCTCCGTAGCGGGAGGCGACGAGCAGTACTTC. It encodes CASSSVAGGDEQYF.

This clone occurred once. This chain uses TRBV4-1 with TRBJ2-1; D is possibly TRBD2 (6 bases). The CDR3 has 14 amino acids. Germline V gene data show CDR1 as MGHRA and CDR2 as YSYEKL. The V gene lost 4 bases and the J gene lost 5 bases, with 12 bases spanning the gap. For the CDR3, the DNA is TGCGCCAGCAGCCGGAACATAGCGGACAATGAGCAGTTCTTC. Translation: CASSRNIADNEQFF.

V usage is TRBV10-3 and J usage is TRBJ1-1; possible D gene TRBD1, 5 bases. Germline V gene data show CDR1 as ENHRY and CDR2 as SYGVKD. The CDR3 covers 11 residues. Trimming cost V 10 bases and J 2 bases, with 8 bases left between them. Here the CDR3 reads CASQGNTEAFF. For the CDR3, the DNA is TGTGCCAGCCAGGGAAACACTGAAGCTTTCTTT.

The chain has TRBV24-1 and TRBJ1-1, with a weak D call TRBD1 (6 bases). CDR1 is KGHDR, CDR2 SFDVKD, per germline. The CDR3 covers 13 residues. V was shortened by 10 bases and J by 4 bases, with 15 bases between the two germline ends. This CDR3 reads CATWWGGITEAFF. The CDR3 nucleotides are TGTGCCACGTGGTGGGGGGGCATCACTGAAGCTTTCTTT.

V is TRBV28 and J is TRBJ2-1; perhaps TRBD2 as D (7 bases). The CDR3 sequence is 13 residues long. Germline V CDR1 and CDR2: MDHEN, SYDVKM. Trimming stripped 8 bases from V and 0 bases from J, with 8 bases between. CDR3 nucleotide sequence: TGTGCCAGCGGGGGGGCCTCCTACAATGAGCAGTTCTTC. It is translated as CASGGASYNEQFF.

This rearrangement joins TRBV10-3 to TRBJ2-4, with D unclear. This CDR3 is 15 amino acids long. Deletions cut 0 bases from V and 0 bases from J, with 6 bases between. Germline loops: CDR1 ENHRY, CDR2 SYGVKD. CDR3 DNA sequence: TGTGCCATCAGTGAGTCTATCAGAGCCAAAAACATTCAGTACTTC. Translating it yields CAISESIRAKNIQYF.

The chain combines TRBV10-2 with TRBJ2-7; no clear D. Germline CDR1 is WSHSY and CDR2 is SAAADI. Trimming cost V 6 bases and J 0 bases, with 9 bases left between them. This CDR3 spans 13 amino acids. DNA for the CDR3: TGCGCCAGCAGGACACCGGCCTCCTACGAGCAGTACTTC. It translates to CASRTPASYEQYF.

This chain connects TRBV10-3 to TRBJ1-1; possibly TRBD1 for D (6 bases). This CDR3 is built from 13 residues. V was trimmed by 10 bases and J by 5 bases, leaving 17 bases between them. CDR1 ENHRY and CDR2 SYGVKD come from the germline V gene. The CDR3 here is CATRPPGETEAFF. The CDR3 bases are TGTGCCACCCGGCCCCCAGGGGAGACTGAAGCTTTCTTT.

The chain uses TRBV5-1 and TRBJ2-7; maybe TRBD1 (5 bases). Trimming stripped 0 bases from V and 2 bases from J, with 9 bases between. The CDR3 has 14 amino acids. Germline CDR1 reads SGHRS; CDR2 reads YFSETQ. This CDR3 reads CASSLGQFTYEQYF. The CDR3 DNA follows: TGCGCCAGCAGCTTGGGACAGTTCACCTACGAGCAGTACTTC.

The sample holds one count of this clone. The rearrangement joins TRBV5-8 to TRBJ1-5, with 11 positions matching TRBD1. J gave up 6 bases and V 6 bases, and 5 bases lay outside the gene matches. The CDR3 is 14 residues long. From germline, CDR1 is SGHTS and CDR2 YDEGEE. DNA of the CDR3: TGTGCCAGCATCCCGGGACAGGGGGGTCAGCCCCAGCATTTT. It yields the protein CASIPGQGGQPQHF.

The V gene is TRBV4-1, the J gene TRBJ2-1; TRBD1 might be the D (6 bases). With 0 bases removed from V and 4 bases from J, the gap between germline ends came to 7 bases. The germline gives CDR1 MGHRA, CDR2 YSYEKL. The CDR3 consists of 14 residues. In DNA form, the CDR3 reads TGCGCCAGCAGCCAAGACAGGGGTTACAATGAGCAGTTCTTC. Translation: CASSQDRGYNEQFF.

This clone was detected once. The chain joins TRBV3-1 (or the pseudogene TRBV3-2) to TRBJ1-2, with D hard to call. CDR3 size: 16 residues. Trimming took 0 bases from V and 4 from J, leaving 15 bases between them. Germline V CDR1 and CDR2: LGHDT, YNNKEL (reference sequence). In DNA, the CDR3 is TGTGCCAGCAGCCAAGAACGGGCGGGCCGCATCTATGGCTACACCTTC. The encoded protein is CASSQERAGRIYGYTF.

J is TRBJ2-1 and V is TRBV11-2; 8 bases are a match to TRBD2. V lost 2 bases, J lost 6 bases, and 18 bases stayed unmatched. The germline CDR1 and CDR2 sequences are SGHAT and FQNNGV. This CDR3 is 19 amino acids long. The CDR3: CASSLRGPRAGVLGNEQFF. DNA for the CDR3: TGTGCCAGCAGCTTACGGGGACCAAGAGCGGGAGTTTTGGGCAATGAGCAGTTCTTC.

A note on this clone: Other DNA sequences in the sample encode the same CDR3. The CDR3 is CASSSTGGGTEAFF. CDR3 DNA sequence: TGTGCCAGCAGCTCAACCGGGGGAGGCACTGAAGCTTTCTTT. The chain combines TRBV7-9 with TRBJ1-1; TRBD1 might be the D (5 bases). Germline CDR1 reads SEHNR; CDR2 reads FQNEAQ (reference sequence). The CDR3 totals 14 residues. With 4 bases removed from V and 4 bases from J, the gap between germline ends came to 13 bases.

The J gene is TRBJ1-3, the V gene TRBV7-9, with D unclear. The CDR3 is made up of 14 amino acids. Germline CDR1 is SEHNR and CDR2 is FQNEAQ (reference sequence). V lost 4 bases and J 2 bases, leaving 9 bases between the germline ends. This CDR3 reads CASSYSAAGNTIYF. Here the CDR3 DNA reads TGTGCCAGCAGCTACAGTGCCGCTGGAAACACCATATATTTT.

The V and J genes are TRBV7-3 and TRBJ2-1; TRBD2 might be the D (6 bases). This CDR3 is 14 amino acids long. Trimming removed 0 bases from V and 11 bases from J, with 14 bases in between. Per the germline V gene, CDR1 is SGHTA and CDR2 is FQGTGA. As DNA, the CDR3 is TGTGCCAGCAGCTTAACCATCACCGGGACTCAGCAGTTCTTC. It yields the protein CASSLTITGTQQFF.

V usage is TRBV3-1 (or the pseudogene TRBV3-2) and J usage is TRBJ2-5; D may be TRBD1 (6 bases). Germline assignment: CDR1 LGHDT and CDR2 YNNKEL (reference sequence). This CDR3 is 14 amino acids long. V gave up 4 bases and J gave up 3 bases, with 12 bases separating them. The CDR3 sequence is CASSPSGQKETQYF. The CDR3 nucleotides read TGTGCCAGCAGCCCGTCAGGACAGAAAGAGACCCAGTACTTC.

The rearrangement joins TRBV10-2 to TRBJ1-3; TRBD1 matches at 9 bases. Germline values: CDR1 WSHSY, CDR2 SAAADI. The CDR3 is 13 residues long. V shed 8 bases and J 3 bases; nucleotides not matched to a gene: 2. Here the CDR3 reads CASRDRVGNTIYF. CDR3 DNA sequence: TGCGCCAGCCGGGACAGGGTTGGAAACACCATATATTTT.

The chain joins TRBV7-8 to TRBJ2-3; the D gene is possibly TRBD2 (8 bases). The germline CDR1 and CDR2 sequences are SGHVS and FQNEAQ. V was clipped by 7 bases and J by 2 bases, with 31 bases between them. The CDR3 has 20 residues. The CDR3 region is CASTNRGRGEARSSTDTQYF. In DNA form, the CDR3 reads TGTGCCAGCACCAATAGGGGGCGGGGGGAGGCACGCTCCTCCACAGATACGCAGTATTTT.